This T cell receptor (beta chain) is drawn from a study of beta chain features in type 1 diabetes. Study at large: Summed over all samples, the examined sorted cells came to roughly 110,000,000. Overall study findings and caveats: All four CD4+ subsets from Type 1 diabetes patients carried moderately but significantly shorter TCRB CDR3s.

Expressed TCRB transcripts were sequenced because the entire RNA isolate underwent reverse transcription. The data were produced by immunoSEQ multiplex PCR, yet TCRdb's version contains in-frame clones alone and is incomplete. There are hundreds of thousands of clones in the sample; over 10% occur only once, and approximately 0.022% lies in the top ten. This clone was seen a few times. No antigen is known for it. The V end was cut by 4 bases, the J end by 0 bases, with 13 bases between. CDR1 and CDR2 (germline): SGHRS, YFSETQ. The CDR3 totals 15 residues. This TCR derives from a man between 18 and 29 years old with type 1 diabetes. The rearrangement uses TRBV5-1 and TRBJ2-5; perhaps D is TRBD1 or TRBD2 (7 bases each). The sample was naive CD4+ T cells from blood. The chain's CDR3 is CASSPGGQDQETQYF. The CDR3 DNA reads as TGCGCCAGCAGCCCGGGAGGACAGGACCAAGAGACCCAGTACTTC.